This T cell receptor beta chain appears in the sequencing data of a study of blood T cell repertoires in COVID-19 (dated by TCRdb to about 2020). Regarding the complete study: The collaborator samples originated in the United States, Italy and Spain and spanned the acute and convalescent phases of COVID-19. The material from the prospective study consisted of cDNA or gDNA derived from T cells, B-cell-depleted T cells, or PBMCs. Subjects who had been exposed to COVID-19, were actively infected with it, or had recovered from it provided the deeply sampled blood TCRbeta repertoires that made up the dataset. The repertoires were released in a freely available public database meant as a resource for research on the immune response to SARS-CoV-2. The samples were drawn from two sources: the first 160 participants of the ongoing ImmuneRACE study, and 1,000 to 1,500 subjects contributed by 6 global collaborators. Nearly every sample came with metadata listing a de-identified subject ID, COVID-19 status, age in years and sex. Where available, HLA class I and class II types were taken from metadata supplied by the sample provider and were not determined by assay-based typing.

Inclusive of the bounding cysteine and phenylalanine, the CDR3 is 16 residues long. Left in the record is the CDR3 DNA by itself, 48 bases read in frame from the first base. Looking up the germline V gene (reference sequence) yields CDR1 SEHNR and CDR2 FQNEAQ. V drops 1 base and J drops 0 bases, leaving 10 bases in between. TCRbeta CDR3 regions were amplified from genomic DNA using the immunoSEQ Assay, a bias-controlled multiplex PCR. As for the original processing: The number of nucleated cells in each sample was estimated by amplification of reference gene primers within the assay. To quantify the absolute abundance of each unique TCRbeta CDR3 rearrangement, sequence reads were collapsed and filtered. For each sample, productive Simpson clonality was calculated as the square root of Simpson's diversity index over productive rearrangements. This immuneACCESS table, as held by TCRdb, lists in-frame sequences with V and J called but not all clones. Of the missing ones, under half trace to an unresolved V gene in checked studies; the others have no known cause. The V and J calls and the clone size are those of that table, but D and trimming were determined from the DNA. For this sample the table gives about 220,000 clones, of which approximately 80% were detected only once. The ten largest clones represent 3% to 4% of the sample.

Here is what the overall study found, with its caveats: How much clinical and demographic metadata was included differed by source and by participant, and the metadata was provided uncurated.

Enrolling through a virtual design, the prospective study's participants ranged in age from roughly 18 to 95 years and lived across roughly 23 United States geographic areas. In the prospective study, cohorts were assigned on the basis of participant-reported clinical history obtained from a screening survey and a study questionnaire. For ImmuneRACE Cohort 3, a participant was defined as recovered based on two consecutive negative NP/OP PCR tests, clearance by a healthcare professional, or resolution of symptoms. Each participant in the prospective study had whole blood, serum and a nasopharyngeal or oropharyngeal swab collected by mobile phlebotomists. Prospective study participants could optionally give additional blood draws and questionnaires over an approximately 2-month period. Prospective study blood samples were shipped either frozen or at room temperature before DNA extraction. Concerning this clone: Its recognized antigen is unknown. Base qualities are not at hand, and no much larger clone is one base apart.

The clonotype originates from an older woman who had recovered from COVID-19. Sequencing input: PBMCs or T cells enriched from blood (not recorded which). In this chain, TRBV7-9 is recombined with TRBJ1-5; the D gene assignment is ambiguous. The nucleotide sequence is TGTGCCAGCAGCTTAGGAGCCGGGTCTAGCAATCAGCCCCAGCATTTT. It specifies CASSLGAGSSNQPQHF.